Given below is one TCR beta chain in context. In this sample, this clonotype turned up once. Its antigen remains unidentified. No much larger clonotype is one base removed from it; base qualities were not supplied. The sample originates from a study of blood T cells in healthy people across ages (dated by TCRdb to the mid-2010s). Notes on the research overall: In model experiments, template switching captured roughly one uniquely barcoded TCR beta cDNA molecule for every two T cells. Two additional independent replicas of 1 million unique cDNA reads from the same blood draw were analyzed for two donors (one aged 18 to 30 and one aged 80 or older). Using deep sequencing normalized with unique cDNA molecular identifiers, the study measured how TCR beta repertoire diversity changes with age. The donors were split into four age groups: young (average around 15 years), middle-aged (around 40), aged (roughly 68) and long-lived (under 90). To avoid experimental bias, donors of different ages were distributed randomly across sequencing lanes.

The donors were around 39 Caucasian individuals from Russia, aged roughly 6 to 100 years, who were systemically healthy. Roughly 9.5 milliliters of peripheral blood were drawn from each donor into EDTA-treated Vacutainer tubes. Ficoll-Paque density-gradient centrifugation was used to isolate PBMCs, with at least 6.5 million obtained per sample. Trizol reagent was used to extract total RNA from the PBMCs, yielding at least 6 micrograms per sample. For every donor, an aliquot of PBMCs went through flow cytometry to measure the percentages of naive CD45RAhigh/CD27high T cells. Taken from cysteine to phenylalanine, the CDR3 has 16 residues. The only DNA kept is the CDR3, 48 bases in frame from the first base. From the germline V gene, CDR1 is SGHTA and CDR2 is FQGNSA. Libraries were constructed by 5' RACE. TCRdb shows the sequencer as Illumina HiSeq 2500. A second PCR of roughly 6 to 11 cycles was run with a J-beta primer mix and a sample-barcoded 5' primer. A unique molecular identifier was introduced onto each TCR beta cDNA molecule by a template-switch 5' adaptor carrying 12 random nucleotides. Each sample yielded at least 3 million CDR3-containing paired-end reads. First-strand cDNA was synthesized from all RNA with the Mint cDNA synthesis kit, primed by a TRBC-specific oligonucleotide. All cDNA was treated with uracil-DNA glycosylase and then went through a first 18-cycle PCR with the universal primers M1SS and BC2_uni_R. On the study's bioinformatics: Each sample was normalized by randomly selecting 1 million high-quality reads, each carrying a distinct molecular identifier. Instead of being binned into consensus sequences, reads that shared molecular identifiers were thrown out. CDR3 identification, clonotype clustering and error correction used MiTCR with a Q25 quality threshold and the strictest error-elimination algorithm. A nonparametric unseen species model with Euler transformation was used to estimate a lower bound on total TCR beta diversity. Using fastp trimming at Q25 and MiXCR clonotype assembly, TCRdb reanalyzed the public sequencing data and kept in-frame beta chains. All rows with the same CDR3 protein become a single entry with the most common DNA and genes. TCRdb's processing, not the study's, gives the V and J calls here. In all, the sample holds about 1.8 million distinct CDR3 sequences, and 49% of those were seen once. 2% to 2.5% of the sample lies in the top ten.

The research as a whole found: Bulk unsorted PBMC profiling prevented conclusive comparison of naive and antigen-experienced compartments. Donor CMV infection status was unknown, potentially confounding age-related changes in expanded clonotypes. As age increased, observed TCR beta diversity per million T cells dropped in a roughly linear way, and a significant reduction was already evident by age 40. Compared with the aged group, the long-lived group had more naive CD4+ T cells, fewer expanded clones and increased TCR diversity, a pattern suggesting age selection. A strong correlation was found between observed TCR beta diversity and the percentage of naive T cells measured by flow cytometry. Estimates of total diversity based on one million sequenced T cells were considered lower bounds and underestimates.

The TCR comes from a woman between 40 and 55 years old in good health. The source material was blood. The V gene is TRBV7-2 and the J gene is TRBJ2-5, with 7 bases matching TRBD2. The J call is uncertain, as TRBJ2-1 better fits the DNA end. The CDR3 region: CASSFTGTTLQETQFF. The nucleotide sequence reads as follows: TGTGCCAGCAGCTTCACCGGGACTACCCTGCAAGAGACCCAGTTCTTC.